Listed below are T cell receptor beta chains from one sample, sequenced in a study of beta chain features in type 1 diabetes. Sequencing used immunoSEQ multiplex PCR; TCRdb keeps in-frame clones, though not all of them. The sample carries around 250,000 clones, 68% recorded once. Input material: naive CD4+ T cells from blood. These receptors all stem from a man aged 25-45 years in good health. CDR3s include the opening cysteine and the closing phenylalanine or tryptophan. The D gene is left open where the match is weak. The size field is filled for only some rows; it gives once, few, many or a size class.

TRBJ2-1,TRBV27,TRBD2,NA,CASSRLASNEQFF,TGTGCCAGCAGCCGACTAGCTTCCAATGAGCAGTTCTTC
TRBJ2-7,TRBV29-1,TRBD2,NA,CSALRRGVYYEQYF,TGCAGCGCCCTAAGGCGGGGGGTCTACTACGAGCAGTACTTC
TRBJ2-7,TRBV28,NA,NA,CASNPASSYEQYF,TGTGCCAGCAATCCGGCCAGCTCCTACGAGCAGTACTTC
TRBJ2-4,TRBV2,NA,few,CASTGTGKNIQYF,TGTGCCAGCACCGGGACCGGGAAAAACATTCAGTACTTC
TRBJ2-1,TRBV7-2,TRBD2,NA,CASSFLTSDRNEQFF,TGTGCCAGCAGCTTCCTGACTAGCGACAGGAATGAGCAGTTCTTC
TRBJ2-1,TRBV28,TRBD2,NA,CASSLSSGGEQFF,TGTGCCAGCAGTTTATCTAGCGGGGGTGAGCAGTTCTTC
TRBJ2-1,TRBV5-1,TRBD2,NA,CASRKEAGAYNEQFF,TGCGCCAGCAGAAAAGAAGCGGGAGCTTACAATGAGCAGTTCTTC
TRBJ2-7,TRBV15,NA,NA,CATSRDVAVTYEQYF,TGTGCCACCAGCAGAGATGTTGCGGTAACCTACGAGCAGTACTTC
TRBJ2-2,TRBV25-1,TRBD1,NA,CASSSGTGPFNTGELFF,TGTGCCAGCAGCTCCGGGACAGGACCTTTTAACACCGGGGAGCTGTTTTTT
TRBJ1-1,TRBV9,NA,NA,CASSVSGILNTEAFF,TGTGCCAGCAGCGTGAGCGGGATACTGAACACTGAAGCTTTCTTT
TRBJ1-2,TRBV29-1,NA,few,CSVVEGGYTF,TGCAGCGTTGTTGAGGGAGGCTACACCTTC
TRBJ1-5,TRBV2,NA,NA,CASSGYTGNQPQHF,TGTGCCAGCAGTGGGTACACAGGGAATCAGCCCCAGCATTTT
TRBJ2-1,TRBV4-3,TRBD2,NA,CASSQGLAVLYNEQFF,TGCGCCAGCAGCCAAGGACTAGCGGTCCTCTACAATGAGCAGTTCTTC
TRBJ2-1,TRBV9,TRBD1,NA,CASSLGQGLDEQFF,TGTGCCAGCAGCTTGGGACAGGGGTTGGATGAGCAGTTCTTC
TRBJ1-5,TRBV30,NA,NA,CAWSPSSNQPQHF,TGTGCCTGGAGTCCTAGTAGCAATCAGCCCCAGCATTTT
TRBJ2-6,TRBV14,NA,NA,CASSQGPGANVLTF,TGTGCCAGCAGCCAAGGGCCCGGGGCCAACGTCCTGACTTTC
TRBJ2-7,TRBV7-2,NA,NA,CASSTGSSRTSYEQYF,TGTGCCAGCAGCACAGGATCGAGTCGGACCTCCTACGAGCAGTACTTC
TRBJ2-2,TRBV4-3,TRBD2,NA,CASSQALAGAAGELFF,TGCGCCAGCAGCCAAGCGCTAGCGGGAGCCGCCGGGGAGCTGTTTTTT
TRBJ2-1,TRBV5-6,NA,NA,CASSLGQPYNEQFF,TGTGCCAGCAGCTTGGGCCAGCCCTACAATGAGCAGTTCTTC
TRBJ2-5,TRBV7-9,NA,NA,CASSLIWANLETQYF,TGTGCCAGCAGCTTGATTTGGGCGAATCTGGAGACCCAGTACTTC
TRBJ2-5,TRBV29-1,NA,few,CSSTRGGRETQYF,TGCAGCTCCACAAGGGGAGGACGAGAGACCCAGTACTTC
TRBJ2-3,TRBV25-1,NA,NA,CASTLTDTQYF,TGTGCCAGCACCTTAACAGATACGCAGTATTTT
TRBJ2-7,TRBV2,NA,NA,CASGGSYEQYF,TGTGCCAGCGGCGGCTCCTACGAGCAGTACTTC
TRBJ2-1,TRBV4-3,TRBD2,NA,CASSQALAGRDNEQFF,TGCGCCAGCAGCCAGGCATTAGCGGGAAGAGACAATGAGCAGTTCTTC
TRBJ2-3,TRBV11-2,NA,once,CASSQGSDTQYF,TGTGCCAGCAGCCAGGGTTCAGATACGCAGTATTTT
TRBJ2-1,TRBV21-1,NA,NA,CASSWTSGSLDEQFF,TGTGCCAGCAGCTGGACTAGCGGGAGCTTGGATGAGCAGTTCTTC
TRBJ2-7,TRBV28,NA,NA,CASSPPGPSYEQYF,TGTGCCAGCAGTCCTCCCGGGCCCTCCTACGAGCAGTACTTC
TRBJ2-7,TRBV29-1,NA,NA,CSVEDRASPRSYEQYF,TGCAGCGTTGAAGATCGGGCTAGCCCTCGCTCCTACGAGCAGTACTTC
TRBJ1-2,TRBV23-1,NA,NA,CASIPRGAGDGYTF,TGCGCCAGCATCCCTCGGGGAGCAGGGGATGGCTACACCTTC
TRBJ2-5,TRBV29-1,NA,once,CSGTGRLKETQYF,TGCAGCGGGACCGGGAGATTGAAGGAGACCCAGTACTTC
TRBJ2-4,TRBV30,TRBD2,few,CAWMRGNIQYF,TGTGCCTGGATGCGGGGGAACATTCAGTACTTC
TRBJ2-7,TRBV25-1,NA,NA,CASSDLLSVEQYF,TGTGCCAGCAGTGATCTCCTTTCCGTCGAGCAGTACTTC
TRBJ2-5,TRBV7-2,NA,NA,CASSYRQQETQYF,TGTGCCAGCAGCTATCGACAGCAAGAGACCCAGTACTTC
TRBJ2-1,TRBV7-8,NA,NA,CASSLAGPYNEQFF,TGTGCCAGCAGCTTAGCGGGGCCCTACAATGAGCAGTTCTTC
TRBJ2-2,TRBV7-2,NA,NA,CASRFRGANTGELFF,TGTGCCAGCAGATTCCGAGGAGCGAACACCGGGGAGCTGTTTTTT
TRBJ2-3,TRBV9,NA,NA,CASGNRDTDTQYF,TGTGCCAGCGGCAACAGGGATACAGATACGCAGTATTTT
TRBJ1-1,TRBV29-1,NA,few,CSVERQLDTEAFF,TGCAGCGTTGAAAGACAGTTGGACACTGAAGCTTTCTTT
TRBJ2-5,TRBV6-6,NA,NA,CASSYSSYQETQYF,TGTGCCAGCAGTTACTCCAGCTACCAAGAGACCCAGTACTTC
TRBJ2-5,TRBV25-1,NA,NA,CASSGTTRFQETQYF,TGTGCCAGCAGTGGGACCACTCGATTCCAAGAGACCCAGTACTTC
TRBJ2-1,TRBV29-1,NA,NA,CSVTPGTSRYNEQFF,TGCAGCGTTACGCCCGGGACTTCACGCTACAATGAGCAGTTCTTC
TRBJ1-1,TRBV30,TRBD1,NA,CAWRAQGALTEAFF,TGTGCCTGGAGGGCCCAGGGGGCGCTCACTGAAGCTTTCTTT
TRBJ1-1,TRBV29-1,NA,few,CSATGNTEAFF,TGCAGCGCCACAGGGAACACTGAAGCTTTCTTT
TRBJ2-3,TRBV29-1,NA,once,CSLRGRTSTDTQYF,TGCAGCCTCCGGGGAAGGACTAGCACAGATACGCAGTATTTT
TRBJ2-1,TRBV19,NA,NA,CASSGSSYNEQFF,TGTGCCAGTAGTGGTAGCTCCTACAATGAGCAGTTCTTC
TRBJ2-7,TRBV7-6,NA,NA,CASSPGRSYEQYF,TGTGCCAGCAGCCCCGGCAGATCCTACGAGCAGTACTTC
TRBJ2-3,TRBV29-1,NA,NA,CSLLSRGTDTQYF,TGCAGTCTCCTTAGCCGGGGCACAGATACGCAGTATTTT
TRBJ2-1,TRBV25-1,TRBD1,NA,CASSERRGLGYNEQFF,TGTGCCAGCAGTGAGCGAAGGGGGCTCGGTTACAATGAGCAGTTCTTC
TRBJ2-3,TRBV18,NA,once,CASSPPNGNVTQYF,TGTGCCAGCTCACCACCGAACGGCAATGTTACGCAGTATTTT
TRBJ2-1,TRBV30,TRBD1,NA,CAWSRGSRGLDEQFF,TGTGCCTGGAGTAGAGGGTCCAGGGGGCTAGATGAGCAGTTCTTC
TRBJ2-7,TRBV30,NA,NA,CAWSVSIYEQYF,TGTGCCTGGAGTGTCTCCATCTACGAGCAGTACTTC
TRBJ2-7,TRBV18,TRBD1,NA,CASSPPGQGYEQYF,TGTGCCAGCTCACCACCGGGACAGGGTTACGAGCAGTACTTC
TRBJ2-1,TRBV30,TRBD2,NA,CAWRRTSGEYNEQFF,TGTGCCTGGAGGAGGACTAGCGGAGAATACAATGAGCAGTTCTTC
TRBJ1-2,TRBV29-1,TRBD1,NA,CSVAWDRNTYGYTF,TGCAGCGTTGCCTGGGACAGGAATACCTATGGCTACACCTTC
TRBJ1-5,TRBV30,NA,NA,CAWDTQGGWPQHF,TGTGCCTGGGACACCCAGGGTGGTTGGCCCCAGCATTTT
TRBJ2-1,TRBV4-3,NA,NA,CASSQGTSSYNEQFF,TGCGCCAGCAGCCAAGGGACGAGCTCCTACAATGAGCAGTTCTTC
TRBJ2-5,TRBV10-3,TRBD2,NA,CAISKTSGKQETQYF,TGTGCCATCAGCAAGACTAGCGGGAAGCAAGAGACCCAGTACTTC
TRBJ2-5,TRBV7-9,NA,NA,CASSPPGETQYF,TGTGCCAGCAGCCCTCCCGGTGAGACCCAGTACTTC
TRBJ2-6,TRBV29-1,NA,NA,CSVGGIGANVLTF,TGCAGCGTTGGAGGGATAGGGGCCAACGTCCTGACTTTC
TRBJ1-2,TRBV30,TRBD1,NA,CASRHPWTGNGYTF,TGTGCCTCCCGACACCCATGGACAGGGAATGGCTACACCTTC
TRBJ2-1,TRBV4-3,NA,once,CASSQAPNEQFF,TGCGCCAGCAGCCAGGCCCCCAATGAGCAGTTCTTC